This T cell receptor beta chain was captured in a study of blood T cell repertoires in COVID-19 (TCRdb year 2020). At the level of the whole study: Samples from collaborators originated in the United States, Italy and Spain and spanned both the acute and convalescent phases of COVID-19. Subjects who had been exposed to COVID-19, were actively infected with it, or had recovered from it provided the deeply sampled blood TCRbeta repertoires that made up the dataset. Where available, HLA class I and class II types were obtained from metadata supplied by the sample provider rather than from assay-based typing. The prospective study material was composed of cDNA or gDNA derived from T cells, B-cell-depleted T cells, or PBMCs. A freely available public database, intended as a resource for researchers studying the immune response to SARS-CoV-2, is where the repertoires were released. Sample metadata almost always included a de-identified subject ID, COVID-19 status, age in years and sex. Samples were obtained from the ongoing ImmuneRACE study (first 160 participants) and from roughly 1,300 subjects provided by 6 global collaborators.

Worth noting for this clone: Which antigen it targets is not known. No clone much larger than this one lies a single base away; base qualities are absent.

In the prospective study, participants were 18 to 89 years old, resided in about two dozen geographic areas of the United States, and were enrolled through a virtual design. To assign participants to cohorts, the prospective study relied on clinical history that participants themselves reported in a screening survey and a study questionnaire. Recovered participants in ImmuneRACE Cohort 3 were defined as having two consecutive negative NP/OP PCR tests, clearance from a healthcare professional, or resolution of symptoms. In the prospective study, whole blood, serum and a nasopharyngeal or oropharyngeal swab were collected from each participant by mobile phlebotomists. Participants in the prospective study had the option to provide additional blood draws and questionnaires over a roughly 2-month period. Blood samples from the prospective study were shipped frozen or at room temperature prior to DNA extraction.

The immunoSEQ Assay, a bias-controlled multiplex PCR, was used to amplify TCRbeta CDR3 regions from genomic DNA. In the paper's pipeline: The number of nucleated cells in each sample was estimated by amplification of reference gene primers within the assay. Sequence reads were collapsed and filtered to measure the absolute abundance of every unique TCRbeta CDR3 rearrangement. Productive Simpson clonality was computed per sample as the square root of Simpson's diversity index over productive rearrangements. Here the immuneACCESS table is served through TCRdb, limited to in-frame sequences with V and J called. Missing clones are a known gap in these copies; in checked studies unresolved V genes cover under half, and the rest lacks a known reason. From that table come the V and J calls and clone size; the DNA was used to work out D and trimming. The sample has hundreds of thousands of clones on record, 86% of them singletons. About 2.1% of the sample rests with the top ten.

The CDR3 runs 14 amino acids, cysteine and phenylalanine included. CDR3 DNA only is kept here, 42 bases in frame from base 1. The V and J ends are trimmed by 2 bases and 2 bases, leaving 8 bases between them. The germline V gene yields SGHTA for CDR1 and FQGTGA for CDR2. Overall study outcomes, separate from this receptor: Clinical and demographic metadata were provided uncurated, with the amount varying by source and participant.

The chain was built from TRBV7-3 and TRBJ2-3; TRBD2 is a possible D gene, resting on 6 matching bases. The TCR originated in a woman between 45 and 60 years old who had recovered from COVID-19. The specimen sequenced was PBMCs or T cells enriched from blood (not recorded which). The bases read TGTGCCAGCAGCTTACGGGGGACCACAGATACGCAGTATTTT. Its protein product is CASSLRGTTDTQYF.